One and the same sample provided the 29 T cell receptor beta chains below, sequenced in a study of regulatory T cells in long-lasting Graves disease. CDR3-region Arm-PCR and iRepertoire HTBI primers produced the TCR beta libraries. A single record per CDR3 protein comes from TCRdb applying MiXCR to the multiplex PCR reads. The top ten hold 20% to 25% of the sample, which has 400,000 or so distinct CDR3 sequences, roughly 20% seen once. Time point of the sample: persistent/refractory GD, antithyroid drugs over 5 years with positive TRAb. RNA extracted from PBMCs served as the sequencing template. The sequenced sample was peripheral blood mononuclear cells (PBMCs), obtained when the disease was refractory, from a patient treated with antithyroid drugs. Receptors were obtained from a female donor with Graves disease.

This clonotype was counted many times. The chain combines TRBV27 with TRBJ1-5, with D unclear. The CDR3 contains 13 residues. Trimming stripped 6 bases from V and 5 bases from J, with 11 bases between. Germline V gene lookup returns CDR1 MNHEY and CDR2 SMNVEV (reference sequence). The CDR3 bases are TGTGCCAGCAGGGAACGTGCGTATCAGCCCCAGCATTTT. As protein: CASRERAYQPQHF.

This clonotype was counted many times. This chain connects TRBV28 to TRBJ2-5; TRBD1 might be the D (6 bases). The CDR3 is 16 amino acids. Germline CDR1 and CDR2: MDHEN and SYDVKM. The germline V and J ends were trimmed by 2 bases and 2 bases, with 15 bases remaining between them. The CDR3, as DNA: TGTGCCAGCAGTTTAACCTCCCCTGGACAGCAAGAGACCCAGTACTTC. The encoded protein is CASSLTSPGQQETQYF.

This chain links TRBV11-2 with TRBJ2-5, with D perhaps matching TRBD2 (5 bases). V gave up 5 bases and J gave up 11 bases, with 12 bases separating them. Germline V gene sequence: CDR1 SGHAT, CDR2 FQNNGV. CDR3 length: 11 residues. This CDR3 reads CASSQEPGQYF. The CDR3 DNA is TGTGCCAGCAGCCAAGAACCGGGACAGTACTTC.

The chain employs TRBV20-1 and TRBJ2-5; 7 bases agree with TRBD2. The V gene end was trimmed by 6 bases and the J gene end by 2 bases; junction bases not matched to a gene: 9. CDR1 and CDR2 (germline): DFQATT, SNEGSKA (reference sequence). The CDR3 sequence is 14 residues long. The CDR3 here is CSATPLADQETQYF. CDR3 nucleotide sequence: TGCAGTGCCACTCCTCTAGCGGATCAAGAGACCCAGTACTTC.

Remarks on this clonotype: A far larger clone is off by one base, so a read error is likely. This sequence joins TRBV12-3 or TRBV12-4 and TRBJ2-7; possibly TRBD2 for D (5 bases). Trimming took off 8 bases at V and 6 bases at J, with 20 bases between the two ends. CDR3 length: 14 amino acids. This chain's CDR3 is CASGDLVDRGEQYF. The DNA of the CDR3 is TGTGCCAGCGGTGATCTGGTCGATCGGGGCGAGCAGTACTTC.

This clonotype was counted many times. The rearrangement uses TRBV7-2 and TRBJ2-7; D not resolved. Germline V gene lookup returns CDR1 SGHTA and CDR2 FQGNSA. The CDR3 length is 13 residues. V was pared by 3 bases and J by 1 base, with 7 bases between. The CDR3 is CASSLDRSYEQYF. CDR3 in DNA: TGTGCCAGCAGCTTGGATAGGTCCTACGAGCAGTACTTC. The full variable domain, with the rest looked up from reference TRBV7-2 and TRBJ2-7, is GAGVSQSPSNKVTEKGKDVELRCDPISGHTALYWYRQSLGQGLEFLIYFQGNSAPDKSGLPSDRFSAERTGGSVSTLTIQRTQQEDSAVYLCASSLDRSYEQYFGPGTRLTVT.

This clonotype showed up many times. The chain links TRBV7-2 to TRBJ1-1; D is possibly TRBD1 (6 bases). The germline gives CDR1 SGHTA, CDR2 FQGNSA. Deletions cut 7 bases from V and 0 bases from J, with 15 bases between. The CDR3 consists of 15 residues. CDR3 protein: CASTIGGTMNTEAFF. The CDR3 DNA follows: TGTGCCAGCACTATCGGGGGCACGATGAACACTGAAGCTTTCTTT.

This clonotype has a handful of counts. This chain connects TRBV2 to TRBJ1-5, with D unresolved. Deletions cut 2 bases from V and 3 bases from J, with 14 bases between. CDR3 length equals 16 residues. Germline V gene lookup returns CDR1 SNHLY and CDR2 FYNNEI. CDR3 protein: CASSEFEAAANQPQHF. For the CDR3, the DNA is TGTGCCAGCAGTGAATTCGAGGCAGCCGCCAATCAGCCCCAGCATTTT.

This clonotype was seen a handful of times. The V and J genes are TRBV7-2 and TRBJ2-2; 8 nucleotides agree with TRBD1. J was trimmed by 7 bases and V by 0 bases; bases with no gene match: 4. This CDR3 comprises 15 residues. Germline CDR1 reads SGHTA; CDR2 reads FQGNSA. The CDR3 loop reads CASSLAYRGNGELFF. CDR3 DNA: TGTGCCAGCAGCTTAGCCTACAGGGGGAACGGGGAGCTGTTTTTT. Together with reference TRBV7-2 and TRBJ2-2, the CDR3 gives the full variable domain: GAGVSQSPSNKVTEKGKDVELRCDPISGHTALYWYRQSLGQGLEFLIYFQGNSAPDKSGLPSDRFSAERTGGSVSTLTIQRTQQEDSAVYLCASSLAYRGNGELFFGEGSRLTVL.

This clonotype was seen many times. CDR3 sequence (DNA): TGTGCCAGCAGCTCTCCCCGACTAGCGGGGCCCTACTTC. Protein product: CASSSPRLAGPYF. V is TRBV7-2 and J is TRBJ2-7; 11 bases are a match to TRBD2. Germline V gives CDR1 SGHTA, CDR2 FQGNSA. This CDR3 region has 13 residues. J lost 13 bases, V lost 4 bases, and 9 bases had no gene match.

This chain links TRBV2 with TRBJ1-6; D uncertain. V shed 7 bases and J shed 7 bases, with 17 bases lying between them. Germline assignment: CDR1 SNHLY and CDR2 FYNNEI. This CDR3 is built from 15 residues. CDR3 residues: CASTAAAAPNSPLHF. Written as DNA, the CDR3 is TGTGCCAGCACGGCGGCTGCCGCCCCGAATTCACCCCTCCACTTT.

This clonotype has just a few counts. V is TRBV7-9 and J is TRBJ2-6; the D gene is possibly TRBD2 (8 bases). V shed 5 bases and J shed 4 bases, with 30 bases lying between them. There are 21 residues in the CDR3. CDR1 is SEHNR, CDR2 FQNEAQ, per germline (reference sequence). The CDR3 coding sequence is TGTGCCAGCAGCCGGCAGGGGGGGGCGCAGCGGGGGCCTCTGGGGGCCAACGTCCTGACTTTC. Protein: CASSRQGGAQRGPLGANVLTF.

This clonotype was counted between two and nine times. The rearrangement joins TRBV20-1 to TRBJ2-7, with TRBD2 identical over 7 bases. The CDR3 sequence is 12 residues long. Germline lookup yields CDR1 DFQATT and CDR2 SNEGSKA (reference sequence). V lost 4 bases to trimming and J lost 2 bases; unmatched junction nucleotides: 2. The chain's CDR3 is CSAKSGTYEQYF. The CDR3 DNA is TGCAGTGCTAAAAGCGGGACCTACGAGCAGTACTTC.

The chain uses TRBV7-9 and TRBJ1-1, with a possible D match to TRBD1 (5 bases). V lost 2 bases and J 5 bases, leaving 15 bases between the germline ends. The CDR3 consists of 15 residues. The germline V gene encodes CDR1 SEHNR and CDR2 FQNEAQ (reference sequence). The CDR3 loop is CASSLSHRGRTEAFF. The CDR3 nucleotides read TGTGCCAGCAGCTTAAGTCACCGGGGGAGAACTGAAGCTTTCTTT.

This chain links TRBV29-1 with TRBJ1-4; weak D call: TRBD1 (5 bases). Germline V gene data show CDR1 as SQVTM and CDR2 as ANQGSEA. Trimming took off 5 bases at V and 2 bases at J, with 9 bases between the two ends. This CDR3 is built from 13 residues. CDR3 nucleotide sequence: TGCAGCGTTCAGACAGCTACTAATGAAAAACTGTTTTTT. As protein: CSVQTATNEKLFF.

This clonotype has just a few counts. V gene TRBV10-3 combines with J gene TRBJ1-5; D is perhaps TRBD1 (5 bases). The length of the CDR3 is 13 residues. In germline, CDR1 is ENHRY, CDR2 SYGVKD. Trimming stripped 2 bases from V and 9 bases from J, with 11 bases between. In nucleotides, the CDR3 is TGTGCCATCAGTGAGGGCGGGGGTAGGCCCCAGCATTTT. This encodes CAISEGGGRPQHF.

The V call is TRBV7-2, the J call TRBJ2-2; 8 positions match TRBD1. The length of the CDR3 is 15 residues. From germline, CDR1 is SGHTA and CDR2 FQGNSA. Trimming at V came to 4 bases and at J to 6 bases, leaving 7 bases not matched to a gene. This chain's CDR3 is CASSSDRVVAGELFF. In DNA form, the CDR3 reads TGTGCCAGCAGCTCGGACAGGGTAGTTGCCGGGGAGCTGTTTTTT.

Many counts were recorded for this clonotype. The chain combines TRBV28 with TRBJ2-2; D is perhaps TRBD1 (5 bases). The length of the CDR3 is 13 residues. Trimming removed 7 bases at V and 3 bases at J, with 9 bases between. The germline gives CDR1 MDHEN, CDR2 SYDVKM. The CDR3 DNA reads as TGTGCCAGCAAGGGGCCCCACACCGGGGAGCTGTTTTTT. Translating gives CASKGPHTGELFF.

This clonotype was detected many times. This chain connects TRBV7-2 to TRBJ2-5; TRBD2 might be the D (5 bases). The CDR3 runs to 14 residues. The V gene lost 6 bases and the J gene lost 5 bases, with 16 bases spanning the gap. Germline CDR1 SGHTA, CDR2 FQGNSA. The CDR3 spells CASSQTRTGETQYF. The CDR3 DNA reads TGTGCCAGCAGTCAAACTAGGACGGGCGAGACCCAGTACTTC.

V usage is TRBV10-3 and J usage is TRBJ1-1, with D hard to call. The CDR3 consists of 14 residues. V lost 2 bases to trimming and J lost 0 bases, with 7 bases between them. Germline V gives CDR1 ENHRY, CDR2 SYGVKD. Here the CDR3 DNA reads TGTGCCATCAGTGAGCAGGAGATGAACACTGAAGCTTTCTTT. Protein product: CAISEQEMNTEAFF.

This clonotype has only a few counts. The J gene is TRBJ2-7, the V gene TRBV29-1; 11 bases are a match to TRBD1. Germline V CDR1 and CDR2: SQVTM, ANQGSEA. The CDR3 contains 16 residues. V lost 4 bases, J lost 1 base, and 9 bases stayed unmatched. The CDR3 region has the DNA TGCAGCGTTGGGGGGGGGACAGGGGGAAGGTCCTACGAGCAGTACTTC. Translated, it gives CSVGGGTGGRSYEQYF.

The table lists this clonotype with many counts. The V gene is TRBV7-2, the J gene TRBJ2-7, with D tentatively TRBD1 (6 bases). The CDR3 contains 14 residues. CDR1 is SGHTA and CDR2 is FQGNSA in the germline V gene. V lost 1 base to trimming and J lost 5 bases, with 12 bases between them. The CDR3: CASSLGGTSHEQYF. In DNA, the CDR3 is TGTGCCAGCAGCTTAGGGGGGACATCACACGAGCAGTACTTC. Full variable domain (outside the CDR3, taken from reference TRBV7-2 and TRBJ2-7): GAGVSQSPSNKVTEKGKDVELRCDPISGHTALYWYRQSLGQGLEFLIYFQGNSAPDKSGLPSDRFSAERTGGSVSTLTIQRTQQEDSAVYLCASSLGGTSHEQYFGPGTRLTVT.

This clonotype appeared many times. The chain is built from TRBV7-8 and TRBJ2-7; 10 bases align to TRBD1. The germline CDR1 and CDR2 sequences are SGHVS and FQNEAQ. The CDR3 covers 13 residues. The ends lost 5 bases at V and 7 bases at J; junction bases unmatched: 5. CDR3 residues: CASSQGTGEEQYF. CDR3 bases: TGTGCCAGCAGCCAGGGGACAGGGGAGGAGCAGTACTTC. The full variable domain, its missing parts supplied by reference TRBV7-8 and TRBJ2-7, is GAGVSQSPRYKVAKRGQDVALRCDPISGHVSLFWYQQALGQGPEFLTYFQNEAQLDKSGLPSDRFFAERPEGSVSTLKIQRTQQEDSAVYLCASSQGTGEEQYFGPGTRLTVT.

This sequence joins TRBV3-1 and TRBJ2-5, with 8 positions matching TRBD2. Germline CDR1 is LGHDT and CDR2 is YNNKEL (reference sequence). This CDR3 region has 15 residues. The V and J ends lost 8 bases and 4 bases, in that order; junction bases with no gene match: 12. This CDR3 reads CASSGGAGARETQYF. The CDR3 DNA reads TGTGCCAGCTCCGGCGGAGCGGGAGCGCGAGAGACCCAGTACTTC.

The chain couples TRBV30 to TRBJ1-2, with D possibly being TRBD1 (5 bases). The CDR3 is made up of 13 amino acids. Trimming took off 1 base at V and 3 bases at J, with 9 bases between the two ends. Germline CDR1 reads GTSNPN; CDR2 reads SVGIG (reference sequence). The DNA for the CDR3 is TGTGCCTGGAGTGGACAGTCGGACTATGGCTACACCTTC. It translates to CAWSGQSDYGYTF.

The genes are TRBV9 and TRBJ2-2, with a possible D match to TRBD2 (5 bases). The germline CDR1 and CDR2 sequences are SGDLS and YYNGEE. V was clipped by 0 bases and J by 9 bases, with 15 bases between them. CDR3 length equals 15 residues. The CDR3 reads CASSVEASPPWELFF. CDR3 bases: TGTGCCAGCAGCGTAGAGGCTAGCCCTCCCTGGGAGCTGTTTTTT.

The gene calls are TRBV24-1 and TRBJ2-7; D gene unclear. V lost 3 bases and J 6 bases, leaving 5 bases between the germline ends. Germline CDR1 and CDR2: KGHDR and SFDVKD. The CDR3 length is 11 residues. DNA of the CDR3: TGTGCCACCAGTGATCGAGCCGAGCAGTACTTC. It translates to CATSDRAEQYF.

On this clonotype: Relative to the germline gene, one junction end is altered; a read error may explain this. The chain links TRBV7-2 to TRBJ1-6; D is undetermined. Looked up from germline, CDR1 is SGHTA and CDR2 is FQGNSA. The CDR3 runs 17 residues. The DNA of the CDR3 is TGTGCCAGCACCTTAGAGTCGCAGAAAAGACGGAATTCACCCCTCCACTTT. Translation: CASTLESQKRRNSPLHF.

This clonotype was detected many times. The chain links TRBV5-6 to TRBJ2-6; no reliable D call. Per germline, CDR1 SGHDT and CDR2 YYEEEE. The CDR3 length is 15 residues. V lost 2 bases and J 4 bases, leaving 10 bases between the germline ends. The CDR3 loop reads CASSFKVAGANVLTF. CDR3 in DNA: TGTGCCAGCAGCTTTAAGGTAGCCGGGGCCAACGTCCTGACTTTC.